Each of the 2 T cell receptor beta chains below was sequenced from the same sample in a study of cytomegalovirus exposure and HLA in healthy donors. Use of 60 Vbeta and 13 Jbeta primers characterized the PCR. Using immunoSEQ multiplex PCR, the repertoire was profiled, and TCRdb retains in-frame clones only, with some absent. The sample lists about 160,000 clones, about 88% seen once, with about 2% in the top ten. The sample was PBMCs. The receptor source for this set is a woman between 18 and 30 years old in good health and CMV-seronegative.

The rearrangement uses TRBV7-3 and TRBJ2-3; 9 bases agree with TRBD1. V trimming: 5 bases; J trimming: 6 bases; junction bases outside the gene matches: 9. Germline values: CDR1 SGHTA, CDR2 FQGTGA. The CDR3 has 15 amino acids. This CDR3 reads CASSAGQGNADTQYF. In DNA form, the CDR3 reads TGTGCCAGCAGCGCGGGACAGGGAAACGCGGATACGCAGTATTTT.

The rearrangement links TRBV7-9 to TRBJ2-4; no definite D call. The germline V and J ends were trimmed by 7 bases and 5 bases, with 9 bases remaining between them. The V gene's germline CDR1 is SEHNR and CDR2 FQNEAQ (reference sequence). The CDR3 is made up of 12 amino acids. Here the CDR3 reads CASTAAENIQYF. The CDR3 DNA sequence: TGTGCCAGCACCGCGGCTGAAAACATTCAGTACTTC.